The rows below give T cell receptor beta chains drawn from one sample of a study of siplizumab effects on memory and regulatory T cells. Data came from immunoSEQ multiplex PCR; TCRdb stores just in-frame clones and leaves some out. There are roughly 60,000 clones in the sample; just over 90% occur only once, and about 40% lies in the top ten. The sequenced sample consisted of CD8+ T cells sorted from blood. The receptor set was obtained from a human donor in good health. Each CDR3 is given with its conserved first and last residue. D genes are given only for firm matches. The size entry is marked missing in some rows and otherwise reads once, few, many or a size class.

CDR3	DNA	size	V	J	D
CASSLDRSAEAFF	TGTGCCAGCAGCTTGGACAGGTCGGCTGAAGCTTTCTTT	.	TRBV13	TRBJ1-1	TRBD1
CASSAPGLAVSNEQFF	TGTGCCAGCAGCGCGCCGGGACTAGCGGTCTCCAATGAGCAGTTCTTC	.	TRBV7-9	TRBJ2-1	TRBD2
CASSVGQNNQPQHF	TGTGCCAGCAGCGTCGGACAGAACAATCAGCCCCAGCATTTT	.	TRBV9	TRBJ1-5	.
CASSQGSRGGAYEQYF	TGCGCCAGCAGCCAAGGCTCTCGCGGGGGGGCCTACGAGCAGTACTTC	.	TRBV4-3	TRBJ2-7	TRBD2
CASSQMFGVAGEGGNTIYF	TGTGCCAGCAGCCAAATGTTCGGGGTTGCGGGGGAAGGTGGAAACACCATATATTTT	.	TRBV7-6	TRBJ1-3	.
CASSHEGDEAQYF	TGCGCCAGCAGCCATGAAGGGGACGAGGCCCAGTACTTC	.	TRBV4-1	TRBJ2-5	.
CATSDRAGEQYF	TGTGCCACCAGCGACAGGGCAGGCGAGCAGTACTTC	.	TRBV15	TRBJ2-7	TRBD1
CSASSGLNTEAFF	TGCAGCGCATCATCAGGGTTGAACACTGAAGCTTTCTTT	.	TRBV29-1	TRBJ1-1	.
CASSLVTGDTDTQYF	TGTGCCAGCAGCTTAGTAACAGGGGACACAGATACGCAGTATTTT	.	TRBV5-6	TRBJ2-3	TRBD1
CASSPATGYEQYF	TGTGCCAGCAGCCCCGCTACGGGGTACGAGCAGTACTTC	.	TRBV7-9	TRBJ2-7	.
CAPGGMAGELFF	TGTGCCCCCGGGGGGATGGCCGGGGAGCTGTTTTTT	once	TRBV7-9	TRBJ2-2	TRBD2
CASRIRGPEAFF	TGTGCCAGCAGGATCAGGGGCCCTGAAGCTTTCTTT	few	TRBV7-9	TRBJ1-1	.
CASSRTGGSYEQYF	TGTGCCAGCAGCAGGACAGGGGGCAGCTACGAGCAGTACTTC	.	TRBV11-3	TRBJ2-7	TRBD1
CAKRTDLGLVF	TGTGCCAAGAGAACGGACCTGGGTTTGGTCTTC	.	TRBV2	TRBJ2-1	.
CASSPGQDYNEQFF	TGTGCCAGCAGTCCGGGACAGGACTACAATGAGCAGTTCTTC	few	TRBV6-4	TRBJ2-1	TRBD1
CASSLLGGAHQPQHF	TGTGCCAGCAGTTTATTAGGGGGCGCCCACCAGCCCCAGCATTTT	.	TRBV28	TRBJ1-5	TRBD1
CASSFSGQPQHF	TGTGCCAGCAGCTTCAGCGGCCAGCCCCAGCATTTT	.	TRBV7-9	TRBJ1-5	.
CSAMGDLNTEAFF	TGCAGCGCCATGGGGGATTTGAACACTGAAGCTTTCTTT	.	TRBV29-1	TRBJ1-1	.
CASSHHETNTEAFF	TGCGCCAGCAGCCACCACGAGACGAACACTGAAGCTTTCTTT	.	TRBV4-1	TRBJ1-1	.
CASSLKVGGSTDTQYF	TGTGCCAGCAGCTTGAAGGTCGGGGGAAGCACAGATACGCAGTATTTT	.	TRBV5-6	TRBJ2-3	.
CASSQEGSSYEQYF	TGCGCCAGCAGCCAAGAAGGCAGCTCCTACGAGCAGTACTTC	.	TRBV4-1	TRBJ2-7	.
CATSTPGTSGRETQYF	TGTGCCACCAGCACGCCGGGGACTAGCGGGAGAGAGACCCAGTACTTC	.	TRBV15	TRBJ2-5	TRBD2
CAWSVGNGHNEQFF	TGTGCCTGGAGTGTGGGGAACGGGCACAATGAGCAGTTCTTC	.	TRBV30	TRBJ2-1	.
CASKDTRGTEAFF	TGTGCCAGTAAGGACACACGAGGGACTGAAGCTTTCTTT	.	TRBV19	TRBJ1-1	.
CASSMGPQGYEQYF	TGTGCCAGTAGTATGGGTCCCCAGGGATACGAGCAGTACTTC	once	TRBV19	TRBJ2-7	.
CASSYGRTYYGYTF	TGTGCCAGCAGTTACGGGCGGACTTACTATGGCTACACCTTC	.	TRBV6-6	TRBJ1-2	.
CASSSRLAGGTDTQYF	TGTGCCAGCAGTTCAAGACTAGCGGGAGGGACAGATACGCAGTATTTT	.	TRBV13	TRBJ2-3	TRBD2
CASSLAGPWGWTEAFF	TGTGCCAGCAGCTTAGCCGGTCCCTGGGGTTGGACTGAAGCTTTCTTT	.	TRBV11-1	TRBJ1-1	.
CASSYPNTGELFF	TGTGCCAGCAGCTACCCGAACACCGGGGAGCTGTTTTTT	.	TRBV27	TRBJ2-2	.
CATSRGGNSYEQYF	TGTGCCACCAGCAGAGGGGGGAACTCCTACGAGCAGTACTTC	.	TRBV15	TRBJ2-7	.
CASGWTGGQNEKLFF	TGTGCCAGTGGTTGGACAGGGGGCCAGAATGAAAAACTGTTTTTT	.	TRBV19	TRBJ1-4	TRBD1
CASSQVGNEQFF	TGCGCCAGCAGCCAAGTGGGAAATGAGCAGTTCTTC	.	TRBV4-3	TRBJ2-1	.
CASSEGRLPSYEQYF	TGTGCCAGCAGTGAAGGCCGACTACCTTCCTACGAGCAGTACTTC	.	TRBV6-1	TRBJ2-7	.
CASSPDRNERNTIYF	TGTGCCAGCTCACCGGACAGGAACGAAAGAAACACCATATATTTT	.	TRBV18	TRBJ1-3	TRBD1
CASSQGGENYNEQFF	TGTGCCAGCAGCCAAGGCGGGGAAAACTACAATGAGCAGTTCTTC	.	TRBV14	TRBJ2-1	.
CASSWGISYEQYF	TGTGCCAGCAGCTGGGGGATATCCTACGAGCAGTACTTC	.	TRBV27	TRBJ2-7	.
CASTRDLYQETQYF	TGTGCCAGCACGAGGGATCTCTACCAAGAGACCCAGTACTTC	.	TRBV6-1	TRBJ2-5	.
CAWSTGGNTEAFF	TGTGCCTGGAGTACAGGCGGGAACACTGAAGCTTTCTTT	few	TRBV30	TRBJ1-1	.
CASSLSGTADYEQYF	TGTGCCAGCAGTCTCTCCGGGACCGCGGACTACGAGCAGTACTTC	.	TRBV27	TRBJ2-7	.
CSAGQGAYEQYF	TGCAGCGCCGGACAGGGGGCATACGAGCAGTACTTC	.	TRBV29-1	TRBJ2-7	TRBD1
CASSGLAEALSGANVLTF	TGTGCCAGTAGCGGGTTGGCGGAGGCCCTCTCTGGGGCCAACGTCCTGACTTTC	.	TRBV19	TRBJ2-6	.
CASSLSRNTEAFF	TGCGCCAGCAGCTTGTCGAGGAACACTGAAGCTTTCTTT	.	TRBV5-1	TRBJ1-1	.
CASTPSYNYGYTF	TGTGCCAGCACCCCCAGTTATAACTATGGCTACACCTTC	.	TRBV6-4	TRBJ1-2	.
CASSQTGTGYTDTQYF	TGTGCCAGCAGCCAAACCGGGACAGGATACACAGATACGCAGTATTTT	.	TRBV5-6	TRBJ2-3	TRBD1
CASSLPGAREAFF	TGTGCCAGCAGCTTGCCAGGAGCACGAGAAGCTTTCTTT	.	TRBV5-6	TRBJ1-1	.
CASSPSPGDRDYEQYF	TGTGCCAGCTCACCATCCCCTGGAGACAGGGACTACGAGCAGTACTTC	.	TRBV18	TRBJ2-7	TRBD1
CASSFSGTVDGYTF	TGTGCCAGCAGTTTTTCCGGGACAGTCGATGGCTACACCTTC	.	TRBV28	TRBJ1-2	TRBD1
CASTPPGLLHGYTF	TGTGCCAGCACCCCCCCCGGGCTCCTCCATGGCTACACCTTC	.	TRBV6-4	TRBJ1-2	.
CASGFPTYEQYF	TGTGCTAGTGGTTTCCCCACCTACGAGCAGTACTTC	.	TRBV12-5	TRBJ2-7	.
CARSLGVAGVRQPQHF	TGTGCCAGAAGCTTAGGTGTTGCAGGGGTCCGTCAGCCCCAGCATTTT	.	TRBV7-5	TRBJ1-5	.
CASSVTGNGYTF	TGTGCCAGCAGCGTAACGGGGAATGGCTACACCTTC	few	TRBV9	TRBJ1-2	.
CASSQREADTQYF	TGTGCCAGCAGTCAGCGGGAGGCGGATACGCAGTATTTT	.	TRBV28	TRBJ2-3	TRBD2
CSVEVRDSYEQYF	TGCAGCGTTGAAGTCCGAGACTCCTACGAGCAGTACTTC	.	TRBV29-1	TRBJ2-7	.
CASSEGDYTYTDTQYF	TGTGCCAGCAGTGAAGGGGACTATACTTACACAGATACGCAGTATTTT	once	TRBV6-1	TRBJ2-3	TRBD2
CASSQGRGNEQFF	TGCGCCAGCAGCCAAGGACGTGGGAATGAGCAGTTCTTC	.	TRBV4-1	TRBJ2-1	.
CASSEFGNSYEQYF	TGTGCCAGCAGTGAATTCGGCAACTCCTACGAGCAGTACTTC	.	TRBV2	TRBJ2-7	.
CASSSEATVYGYTF	TGTGCCAGCAGTTCAGAGGCAACAGTTTATGGCTACACCTTC	.	TRBV28	TRBJ1-2	.
CASRDGYEQYF	TGTGCCAGCAGGGATGGTTACGAGCAGTACTTC	.	TRBV6-5	TRBJ2-7	.
CASSISAELTGELFF	TGTGCCAGTAGTATATCGGCAGAACTCACCGGGGAGCTGTTTTTT	.	TRBV19	TRBJ2-2	.
CASSPLLAGVNEQYF	TGTGCCAGCAGCCCCCTACTAGCGGGAGTGAATGAGCAGTACTTC	.	TRBV7-3	TRBJ2-7	TRBD2